Listed here are 16 T cell receptor beta chains from one sample, sequenced in a study of blood T cell repertoires in COVID-19. The table came from immunoSEQ multiplex PCR; TCRdb's copy has only in-frame clones and leaves some out. The data hold 300,000 to 400,000 clones, with approximately 86% observed a single time. The sequencing input was peripheral blood. These receptors all come from a human donor in a cohort sampled during active COVID-19.

DNA for the CDR3: TGCGCCAGCAGCTTACGACTAGCGAGCGAGCAGTACTTC. Its protein is CASSLRLASEQYF. V gene TRBV5-1 combines with J gene TRBJ2-7; 8 bases match TRBD2. Germline V gene sequence: CDR1 SGHRS, CDR2 YFSETQ. J lost 6 bases, V lost 2 bases, and 4 bases had no gene match. This CDR3 contains 13 residues.

V is TRBV19 and J is TRBJ2-2; 9 positions match TRBD1. The germline V gene has CDR1 LNHDA and CDR2 SQIVND (reference sequence). The trim removed 4 bases at V and 8 bases at J, leaving 5 bases unmatched. The CDR3 sequence is 14 residues long. CDR3 DNA sequence: TGTGCCAGTAGTAACCGACAGGGGGTGGGGGAGCTGTTTTTT. The encoded protein is CASSNRQGVGELFF.

V is TRBV27 and J is TRBJ2-7; TRBD2 matches 7 bases. CDR3 size: 14 residues. Germline lookup yields CDR1 MNHEY and CDR2 SMNVEV (reference sequence). Losses at the gene ends were 4 bases for V and 3 bases for J; bases not matched to a gene: 6. DNA of the CDR3: TGTGCCAGCAGTTCCTTCGGGGGGATCTACGAGCAGTACTTC. Its translation: CASSSFGGIYEQYF.

The chain employs TRBV9 and TRBJ2-1; 10 bases align to TRBD2. The CDR3 is 14 residues long. Germline CDR1 and CDR2: SGDLS and YYNGEE. The junction had 7 bases not matched to a gene; V was cut back by 4 bases and J by 9 bases. The CDR3 sequence is CASSSLAGVGEQFF. The CDR3 coding sequence is TGTGCCAGCAGCTCTCTAGCGGGAGTGGGTGAGCAGTTCTTC.

This chain uses TRBV3-1 (or the pseudogene TRBV3-2) with TRBJ2-7; perhaps TRBD2 as D (5 bases). Deletions cut 1 base from V and 2 bases from J, with 15 bases between. Germline assignment: CDR1 LGHDT and CDR2 YNNKEL (reference sequence). This CDR3 region has 16 residues. CDR3 sequence (DNA): TGTGCCAGCAGCCAAGTGGGTGGGAGTGCTGCCTACGAGCAGTACTTC. Translation gives CASSQVGGSAAYEQYF.

The chain recombines TRBV11-2 with TRBJ1-1, with no clear D. Trimming removed 0 bases from V and 0 bases from J, with 8 bases in between. The CDR3 is 15 amino acids. CDR1 SGHAT and CDR2 FQNNGV come from the germline V gene. The CDR3 spells CASSLEAVMNTEAFF. In DNA form, the CDR3 reads TGTGCCAGCAGCTTAGAGGCGGTGATGAACACTGAAGCTTTCTTT.

The V call is TRBV6-2 or TRBV6-3, the J call TRBJ2-1; D call uncertain. This CDR3 is built from 11 residues. Between the trimmed V and J ends, which lost 5 bases and 11 bases, there was a span of 10 bases. The germline V gene encodes CDR1 MNHEY and CDR2 SVGEGT. The CDR3 coding sequence is TGTGCCAGCAGTACTTCCCTGCAGCAGTTCTTC. Translation gives CASSTSLQQFF.

This chain uses TRBV24-1 with TRBJ2-3; 7 bases fit TRBD2. The V gene end was trimmed by 3 bases and the J gene end by 4 bases; junction bases not matched to a gene: 12. The CDR3 spans 17 residues. The germline gives CDR1 KGHDR, CDR2 SFDVKD. The CDR3 region is CATSDPGLVATADTQYF. The CDR3 DNA sequence: TGTGCCACCAGTGATCCCGGACTAGTTGCTACCGCAGATACGCAGTATTTT.

The rearrangement uses TRBV9 and TRBJ1-2; D possibly corresponds to TRBD1 (6 bases). V was pared by 1 base and J by 0 bases, with 13 bases between. The CDR3 has 16 residues. Germline V gene lookup returns CDR1 SGDLS and CDR2 YYNGEE. The CDR3 loop reads CASSVNPDRANYGYTF. CDR3 nucleotides: TGTGCCAGCAGCGTAAATCCGGACAGAGCTAACTATGGCTACACCTTC.

The genes are TRBV4-1 and TRBJ2-3, with TRBD2 matching over 11 bases. The CDR3 totals 16 residues. Germline loops: CDR1 MGHRA, CDR2 YSYEKL. With V trimmed by 5 bases and J by 1 base, 5 bases remained unmatched. DNA of the CDR3: TGCGCCAGCAGCACCTCACTAGCGGGGGGCACAGATACGCAGTATTTT. Protein sequence: CASSTSLAGGTDTQYF.

V usage is TRBV5-1 and J usage is TRBJ2-6, with TRBD1 matching 10 bases. The V gene end was trimmed by 4 bases and the J gene end by 3 bases; junction bases not matched to a gene: 13. Per germline, CDR1 SGHRS and CDR2 YFSETQ. The CDR3 is 19 amino acids. The CDR3 reads CASSAAPTGGLFGANVLTF. CDR3 sequence (DNA): TGCGCCAGCAGCGCCGCCCCGACAGGGGGCTTGTTTGGGGCCAACGTCCTGACTTTC.

V usage is TRBV6-5 and J usage is TRBJ2-7, with D possibly matching TRBD1 (6 bases). Germline lookup yields CDR1 MNHEY and CDR2 SVGAGI. This CDR3 spans 12 amino acids. V lost 9 bases to trimming and J lost 7 bases, with 16 bases between them. The CDR3 region has the DNA TGTGCCAGTGCTAGGGGGAGAGGGGAGCAGTACTTC. This gives the protein CASARGRGEQYF.

The chain couples TRBV5-4 to TRBJ1-4, with TRBD1 matching over 7 bases. Germline CDR1 is SGHNT and CDR2 is YYREEE (reference sequence). V shed 2 bases and J 7 bases; nucleotides not matched to a gene: 5. The CDR3 has 14 residues. The CDR3 bases are TGTGCCAGCAGCTTCTTAGGGGGCAGTGAAAAACTGTTTTTT. Translation gives CASSFLGGSEKLFF.

The V call is TRBV30, the J call TRBJ2-7, with D perhaps TRBD1 (5 bases). V was trimmed by 3 bases and J by 5 bases, leaving 23 bases between them. Germline lookup yields CDR1 GTSNPN and CDR2 SVGIG (reference sequence). The CDR3 runs to 16 residues. The CDR3 here is CAWSLGRRTVRDEQYF. CDR3 coding DNA: TGTGCCTGGAGCCTAGGACGGCGCACTGTCAGGGACGAGCAGTACTTC.

The rearrangement joins TRBV19 to TRBJ1-1, with D possibly being TRBD1 (6 bases). This CDR3 spans 15 amino acids. V was shortened by 6 bases and J by 2 bases, with 16 bases between the two germline ends. CDR1 and CDR2 (germline): LNHDA, SQIVND (reference sequence). DNA for the CDR3: TGTGCCAGTAGGACCTCGGTGGGGACAAACACTGAAGCTTTCTTT. It codes for CASRTSVGTNTEAFF. Using reference TRBV19 and TRBJ1-1 for the parts outside the CDR3, the full variable domain is DGGITQSPKYLFRKEGQNVTLSCEQNLNHDAMYWYRQDPGQGLRLIYYSQIVNDFQKGDIAEGYSVSREKKESFPLTVTSAQKNPTAFYLCASRTSVGTNTEAFFGQGTRLTVV.

V gene TRBV6-1 combines with J gene TRBJ2-3; D possibly corresponds to TRBD1 (5 bases). The CDR3 sequence is 15 residues long. V lost 2 bases, J lost 2 bases, and 11 bases lay in between. Germline CDR1 and CDR2: MNHNS and SASEGT. The CDR3 spells CASSELYRFTDTQYF. Written as DNA, the CDR3 is TGTGCCAGCAGTGAATTGTACAGGTTCACAGATACGCAGTATTTT.